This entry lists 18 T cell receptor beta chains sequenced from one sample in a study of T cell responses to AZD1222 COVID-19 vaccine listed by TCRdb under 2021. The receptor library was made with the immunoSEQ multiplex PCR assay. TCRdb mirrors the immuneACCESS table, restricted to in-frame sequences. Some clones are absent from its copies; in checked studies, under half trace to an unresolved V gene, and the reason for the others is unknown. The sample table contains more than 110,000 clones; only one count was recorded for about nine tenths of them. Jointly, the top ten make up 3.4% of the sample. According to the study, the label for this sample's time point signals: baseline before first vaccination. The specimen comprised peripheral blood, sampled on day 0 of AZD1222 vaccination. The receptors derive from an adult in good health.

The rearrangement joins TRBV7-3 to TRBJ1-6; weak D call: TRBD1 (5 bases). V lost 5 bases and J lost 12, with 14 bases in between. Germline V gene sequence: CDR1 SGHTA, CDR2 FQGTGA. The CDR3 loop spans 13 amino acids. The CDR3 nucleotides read TGTGCCAGCAGCCCAGGGCCCCTGGAACCCCTCCACTTT. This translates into CASSPGPLEPLHF.

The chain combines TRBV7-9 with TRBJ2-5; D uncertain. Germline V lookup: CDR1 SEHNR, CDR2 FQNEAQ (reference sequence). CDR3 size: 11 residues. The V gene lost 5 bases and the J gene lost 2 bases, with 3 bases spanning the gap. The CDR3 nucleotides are TGTGCCAGCAGCCCTCAAGAGACCCAGTACTTC. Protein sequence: CASSPQETQYF.

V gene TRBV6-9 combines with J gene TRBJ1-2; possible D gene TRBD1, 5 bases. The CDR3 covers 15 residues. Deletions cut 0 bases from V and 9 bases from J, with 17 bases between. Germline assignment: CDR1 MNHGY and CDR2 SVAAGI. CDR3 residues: CASSYSLWQGASYTF. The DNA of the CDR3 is TGTGCCAGCAGTTATTCCCTTTGGCAGGGTGCAAGCTACACCTTC.

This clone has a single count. In DNA, the CDR3 is TGTGCCAGTAGTGATTCGGCAGGGAGGCGGGAAAAACTGTTTTTT. It specifies CASSDSAGRREKLFF. The chain has TRBV19 and TRBJ1-4, with D tentatively TRBD1 (5 bases). Between the trimmed V and J ends, which lost 5 bases and 8 bases, there was a span of 18 bases. This CDR3 comprises 15 residues. Germline V gives CDR1 LNHDA, CDR2 SQIVND (reference sequence).

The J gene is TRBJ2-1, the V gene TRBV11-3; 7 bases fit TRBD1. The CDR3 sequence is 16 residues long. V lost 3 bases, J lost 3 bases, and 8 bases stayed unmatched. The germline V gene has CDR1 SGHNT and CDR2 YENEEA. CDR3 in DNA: TGTGCCAGCAGCTTGGAACGGGACAGCCTCTACAATGAGCAGTTCTTC. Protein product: CASSLERDSLYNEQFF.

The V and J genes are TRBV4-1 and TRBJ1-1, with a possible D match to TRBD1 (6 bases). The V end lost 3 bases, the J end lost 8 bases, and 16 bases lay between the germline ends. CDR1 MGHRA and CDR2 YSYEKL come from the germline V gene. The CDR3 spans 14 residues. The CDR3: CASSHPIRQGEAFF. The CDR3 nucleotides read TGCGCCAGCAGCCATCCGATTAGGCAGGGGGAAGCTTTCTTT.

The CDR3 loop reads CASSSTSWEQFF. The DNA of the CDR3 is TGTGCCAGTAGCTCGACTAGTTGGGAGCAGTTCTTC. The gene calls are TRBV19 and TRBJ2-1, with D possibly TRBD2 on 6 matching bases. Trimming removed 6 bases from V and 10 bases from J, with 13 bases in between. There are 12 residues in the CDR3. CDR1 LNHDA and CDR2 SQIVND come from the germline V gene (reference sequence).

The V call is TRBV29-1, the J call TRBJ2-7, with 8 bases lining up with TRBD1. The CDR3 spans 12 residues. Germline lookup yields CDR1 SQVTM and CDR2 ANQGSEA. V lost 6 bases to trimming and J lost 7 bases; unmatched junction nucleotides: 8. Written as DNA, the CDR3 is TGCAGCGTGGGACAGGTATTGGGGGAGCAGTACTTC. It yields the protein CSVGQVLGEQYF.

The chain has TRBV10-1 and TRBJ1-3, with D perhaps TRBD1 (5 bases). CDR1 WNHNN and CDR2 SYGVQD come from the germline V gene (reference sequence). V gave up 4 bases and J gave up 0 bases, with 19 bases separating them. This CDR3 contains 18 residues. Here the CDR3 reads CASSAPREGPISGNTIYF. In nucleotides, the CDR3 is TGCGCCAGCAGTGCCCCTCGGGAGGGGCCCATCTCTGGAAACACCATATATTTT.

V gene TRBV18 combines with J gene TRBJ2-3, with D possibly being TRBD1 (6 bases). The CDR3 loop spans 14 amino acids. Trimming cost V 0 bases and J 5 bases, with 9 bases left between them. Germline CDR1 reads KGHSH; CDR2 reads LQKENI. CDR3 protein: CASSPPVGGDTQYF. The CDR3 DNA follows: TGTGCCAGCTCACCACCCGTAGGGGGAGATACGCAGTATTTT.

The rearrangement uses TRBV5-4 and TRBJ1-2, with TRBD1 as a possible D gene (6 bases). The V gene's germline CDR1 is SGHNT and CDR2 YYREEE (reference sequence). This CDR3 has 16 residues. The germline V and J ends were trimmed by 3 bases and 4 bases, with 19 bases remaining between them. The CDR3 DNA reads TGTGCCAGCAGCTCCCCAGGGGAGGGGGGCGCCTATGGCTACACCTTC. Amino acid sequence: CASSSPGEGGAYGYTF.

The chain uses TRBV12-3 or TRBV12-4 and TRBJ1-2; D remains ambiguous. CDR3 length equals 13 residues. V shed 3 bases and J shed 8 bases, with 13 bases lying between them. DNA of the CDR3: TGTGCCAGCAGTTTTGGAGCGGCGGGGGGCTACACCTTC. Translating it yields CASSFGAAGGYTF.

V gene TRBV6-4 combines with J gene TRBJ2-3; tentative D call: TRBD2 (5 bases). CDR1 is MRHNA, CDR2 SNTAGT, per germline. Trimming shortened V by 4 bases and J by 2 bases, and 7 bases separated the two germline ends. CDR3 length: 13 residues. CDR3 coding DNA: TGTGCCAGCAGTGGGGAGCACACAGATACGCAGTATTTT. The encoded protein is CASSGEHTDTQYF.

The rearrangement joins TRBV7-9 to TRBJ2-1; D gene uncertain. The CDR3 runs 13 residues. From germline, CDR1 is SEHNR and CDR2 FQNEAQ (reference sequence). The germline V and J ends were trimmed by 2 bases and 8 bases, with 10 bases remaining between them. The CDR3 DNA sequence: TGTGCCAGCAGCTTATCACCCCGGGATGAGCAGTTCTTC. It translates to CASSLSPRDEQFF.

CDR3 nucleotides: TGTGCCAGTGCCCCCAGGGGGTACACTGAAGCTTTCTTT. Its translation: CASAPRGYTEAFF. This chain links TRBV19 with TRBJ1-1; TRBD1 matches 7 bases. Germline CDR1 and CDR2: LNHDA and SQIVND (reference sequence). With V trimmed by 8 bases and J by 3 bases, 6 bases remained unmatched. The CDR3 extends over 13 amino acids.

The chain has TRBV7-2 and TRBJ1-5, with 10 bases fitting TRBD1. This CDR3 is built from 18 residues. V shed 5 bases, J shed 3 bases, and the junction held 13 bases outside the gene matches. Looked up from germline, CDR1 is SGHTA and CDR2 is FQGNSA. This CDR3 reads CASSPTRGQGPYNQPQHF. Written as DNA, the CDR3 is TGTGCCAGCAGCCCTACTCGGGGACAGGGGCCCTACAATCAGCCCCAGCATTTT.

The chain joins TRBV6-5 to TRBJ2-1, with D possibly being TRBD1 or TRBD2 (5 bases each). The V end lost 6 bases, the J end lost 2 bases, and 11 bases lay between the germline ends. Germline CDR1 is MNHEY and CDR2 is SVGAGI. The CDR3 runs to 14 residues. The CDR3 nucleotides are TGTGCCAGCAGGAACCAGGGAGCCTACAATGAGCAGTTCTTC. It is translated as CASRNQGAYNEQFF.

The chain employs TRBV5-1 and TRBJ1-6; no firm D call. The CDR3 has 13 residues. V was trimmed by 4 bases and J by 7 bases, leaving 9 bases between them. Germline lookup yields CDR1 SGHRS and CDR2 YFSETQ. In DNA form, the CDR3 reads TGCGCCAGCAGCCCGGGTCCCAATTCACCCCTCCACTTT. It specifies CASSPGPNSPLHF.